This TCR beta chain appears in the sequencing data of a study of radiotherapy plus CTLA-4 blockade in lung cancer. Turning to the study itself: In less than 20% of patients, objective responses were seen; 25% to 40% had disease control. Study-level points and caveats: Among blood TCR repertoires after radiotherapy plus ipilimumab, tumor-derived clones expanded. Reports state that early shifts in blood T cell clones, with interferon-beta, best predicted response.

This clone appeared a single time. Its cognate antigen is unknown. Focal radiation plus CTLA-4 blockade with ipilimumab was administered to patients who had chemo-refractory metastatic non-small-cell lung cancer. Using immunoSEQ multiplex PCR, the repertoire was profiled, and TCRdb retains in-frame clones only, with some absent. The sample has tens of thousands of clones; roughly 85% are singletons. This receptor was identified in a human donor with non-small cell lung cancer who had a complete response to radiotherapy plus ipilimumab. Specimen: peripheral blood, collected from a patient treated with radiotherapy plus ipilimumab.

CDR3 in DNA: TGTGCCACCAGCAGAGACCTGGACATTGAAGCTTTCTTT. The encoded protein is CATSRDLDIEAFF. V and J are TRBV15 and TRBJ1-1, with D tentatively TRBD1 (5 bases). This CDR3 is built from 13 residues. Germline values: CDR1 LNHNV, CDR2 YYDKDF (reference sequence). V lost 0 bases and J lost 7, with 9 bases in between.